The entry below gives a single T cell receptor (beta chain) sequence along with its context. Per the original data handling: Reference gene primer amplification yielded estimated nucleated cell counts. The protocol was immunoSEQ multiplex PCR, while the TCRdb copy is restricted to in-frame clones and leaves out a portion. V, J and clone size reflect that table, while D and trimming were determined from the DNA. This table holds around 61,000 clones, 80% to 90% found once. Germline V gene lookup returns CDR1 KGHSH and CDR2 LQKENI. The CDR3 consists of 16 residues. Trimming took off 5 bases at V and 2 bases at J, with 19 bases between the two ends. This sample was taken from a study of blood T cell repertoires in COVID-19. Background on the study: Specimens from acute and convalescent COVID-19 originated in the United States, Italy and Spain. T cells, B-cell-depleted T cells, or PBMCs supplied cDNA or gDNA.

The sequenced sample was peripheral blood. V and J are TRBV18 and TRBJ2-7; D gene ambiguous. This receptor was obtained from a man older than 75 with acute or convalescent COVID-19. The CDR3 nucleotides are TGTGCCAGCTCAGCCAACCCCCCTGCCGTAGCCTACGAGCAGTACTTC. Translation: CASSANPPAVAYEQYF.